Listed below are T cell receptor beta chains from one sample, sequenced in a study of blood T cell repertoires in COVID-19. Data came from immunoSEQ multiplex PCR; TCRdb stores just in-frame clones and leaves some out. Of 52,000 or so clones listed, 85% to 90% are singletons. Sequencing was carried out using peripheral blood. These receptors originate from a human donor in a cohort sampled during active COVID-19. The CDR3 runs from the conserved cysteine through the conserved F or W. The D gene is left open where the match is weak. Only some rows state a clone size, as once, few, many or a class for expanded clones.

DNA,CDR3,D,size,J,V
TGTGCCAGCAGCTTGCTAGCCGAAGGAGAGACCCAGTACTTC,CASSLLAEGETQYF,NA,NA,TRBJ2-5,TRBV5-6
TGCGCCAGCAGCCAAGAAGGGAGCTCCTACAATGAGCAGTTCTTC,CASSQEGSSYNEQFF,NA,NA,TRBJ2-1,TRBV4-1
TGCGCCAGCAGCTTGAGTCCGGGAGAGACCCAGTACTTC,CASSLSPGETQYF,NA,once,TRBJ2-5,TRBV5-1
TGCGCCAGCAGCTCGTCCGGGGGTAGCTCCTACAATGAGCAGTTCTTC,CASSSSGGSSYNEQFF,NA,NA,TRBJ2-1,TRBV5-1
TGCGCCAGCAGGGAGGGAGCGGGAGGAACCTACAATGAGCAGTTCTTC,CASREGAGGTYNEQFF,TRBD2,few,TRBJ2-1,TRBV5-1
TGCGCCAGCAGCATACAGGATTCCTACGAGCAGTACTTC,CASSIQDSYEQYF,NA,NA,TRBJ2-7,TRBV5-1
TGTGCCAGCAGCCTAAACAGCAACACTGAAGCTTTCTTT,CASSLNSNTEAFF,NA,once,TRBJ1-1,TRBV7-9
TGTGCCACCAGCCCGGGACAGAACAATGAGCAGTTCTTC,CATSPGQNNEQFF,TRBD1,NA,TRBJ2-1,TRBV24-1
TGTGCCAGCAGTCCTTATAGCAATCAGCCCCAGCATTTT,CASSPYSNQPQHF,NA,NA,TRBJ1-5,TRBV27
TGTGCCAGCAGTTACCGACGGACAGGGAATTCACCCCTCCACTTT,CASSYRRTGNSPLHF,TRBD1,NA,TRBJ1-6,TRBV6-5
TGCGCCAGCAGCCCCCCAGGGGCCCCCTACGAGCAGTACTTC,CASSPPGAPYEQYF,NA,NA,TRBJ2-7,TRBV5-1
TGCGCCAGCAGCTCATCCCCGGGACAGGGTAGTAATTCACCCCTCCACTTT,CASSSSPGQGSNSPLHF,TRBD1,NA,TRBJ1-6,TRBV5-1
TGTGCCAGCAGCCCCCAGGGGACTAGCGGGACTAGCACAGATACGCAGTATTTT,CASSPQGTSGTSTDTQYF,TRBD2,NA,TRBJ2-3,TRBV7-3
TGTGCCAGCTCGGGAGCACGTGAGCAGTTCTTC,CASSGAREQFF,NA,NA,TRBJ2-1,TRBV9
TGTGCCAGCAGTTTGACGGGCAGACAGGCCTACAATGAGCAGTTCTTC,CASSLTGRQAYNEQFF,NA,NA,TRBJ2-1,TRBV28
TGTGCCAGCTCACCGGTGGAGTATGGCTACACCTTC,CASSPVEYGYTF,NA,NA,TRBJ1-2,TRBV18
TGTGCCAGTACCCTGGGGGGGAACCGACAGCCCCAGCATTTT,CASTLGGNRQPQHF,NA,NA,TRBJ1-5,TRBV19
TGCAGTGCTAGTACGGGTAGAGCGGGAGACAAGAATGAGCAGTTCTTC,CSASTGRAGDKNEQFF,TRBD2,once,TRBJ2-1,TRBV20-1
TGTGCCAGCAGCGCCCGGGAGAGGGACAGCGGATTAACCGGGGAGCTGTTTTTT,CASSARERDSGLTGELFF,NA,NA,TRBJ2-2,TRBV11-2
TGCAGCGTCGAGAGGGCAGGGGATGGCTACACCTTC,CSVERAGDGYTF,NA,NA,TRBJ1-2,TRBV29-1
TGTGCCAGCAGCTCCGAGACAGGGTTCCTCACAGATACGCAGTATTTT,CASSSETGFLTDTQYF,TRBD1,NA,TRBJ2-3,TRBV13
TGTGCCAGCAGTTACTCGGGCCAGGGCTCCTACAATGAGCAGTTCTTC,CASSYSGQGSYNEQFF,NA,NA,TRBJ2-1,TRBV6-5
TGTGCCAGCAACGATATTAGCGGGAGTCCAACTTTCACAGATACGCAGTATTTT,CASNDISGSPTFTDTQYF,TRBD2,NA,TRBJ2-3,TRBV11-2
TGTGCCAGCAGACCCGTAATGGAAGGCGGGGGGGCTTATGAGCAGTTCTTC,CASRPVMEGGGAYEQFF,TRBD2,NA,TRBJ2-1,TRBV28
TGTGCCAGCAGCCAAGAGAGGGTTAGGAATTCACCCCTCCACTTT,CASSQERVRNSPLHF,NA,NA,TRBJ1-6,TRBV3-1/TRBV3-2
TGTGCCATCAGTCCAGGGGTAGCCAAAAACATTCAGTACTTC,CAISPGVAKNIQYF,NA,NA,TRBJ2-4,TRBV10-3
TGTGCCAGCAGTCTATTCGGGTCCCGGCAACAAGTAGAAGAGACCCAGTACTTC,CASSLFGSRQQVEETQYF,NA,NA,TRBJ2-5,TRBV2
TGTGCCAGCAGTTACGGGCAGGGAGGTGAAAAACTGTTTTTT,CASSYGQGGEKLFF,NA,NA,TRBJ1-4,TRBV6-6
TGTGCCAGCTCACCCCTAGCGGGGGGGCCTGGCACAGATACGCAGTATTTT,CASSPLAGGPGTDTQYF,TRBD2,NA,TRBJ2-3,TRBV18
TGTGCCAGCAGCCAAGCCAGGGGAAGCTCCTACGAGCAGTACTTC,CASSQARGSSYEQYF,NA,NA,TRBJ2-7,TRBV3-1/TRBV3-2
TGTGCCAGCAGCCCCGGGACAGGGTCGTTCGGGGTAGAGTTC,CASSPGTGSFGVEF,TRBD1,NA,TRBJ1-2,TRBV7-9
TGTGCCAGCAGTCCGGGACAGGGGGCCAGGTCACCCCTCCACTTT,CASSPGQGARSPLHF,TRBD1,NA,TRBJ1-6,TRBV27
TGTGCCAGCAGTGATCCGATAGGAGGGGCAGATACGCAGTATTTT,CASSDPIGGADTQYF,NA,NA,TRBJ2-3,TRBV6-2/TRBV6-3
TGCGCCAGCAGCTTGGGTGCGGGGGCTGGAAACACCATATATTTT,CASSLGAGAGNTIYF,NA,NA,TRBJ1-3,TRBV5-1
TGTGCCAGTAGTATCGGACAGATCTATAATTCACCCCTCCACTTT,CASSIGQIYNSPLHF,NA,NA,TRBJ1-6,TRBV19
TGTGCCAGCAGCCCGGACAGTTTCAATCAGCCCCAGCATTTT,CASSPDSFNQPQHF,NA,NA,TRBJ1-5,TRBV7-9
TGTGCCAGCAGCCCAGCCGGCGGCTTAGCTAACTATGGCTACACCTTC,CASSPAGGLANYGYTF,NA,NA,TRBJ1-2,TRBV7-8